These T cell receptor beta chains were read from a single sample in a study of shared clonotypes between healthy human individuals. Data came from immunoSEQ multiplex PCR; TCRdb stores just in-frame clones and leaves some out. Of 1.4 million or so clones detected, 98% appear once; the ten largest clones hold roughly 0.35%. Sample: naive CD4+ T cells sorted from blood. These TCRs come from a man aged 30-40 years in good health. Both conserved end residues are part of each CDR3. Fields, in order: D gene, CDR3 length, V gene, J gene, clone size, CDR3 protein, CDR3 DNA. The D gene is left open where the match is weak. A row's size may be missing; if present it is once, few, many or a size class.

-	12	TRBV6-5	TRBJ2-2	-	CASRDYTGELFF	TGTGCCAGCAGAGATTACACCGGGGAGCTGTTTTTT
-	14	TRBV29-1	TRBJ2-7	once	CSVELAATSYEQYF	TGCAGCGTTGAATTAGCGGCGACCTCCTACGAGCAGTACTTC
TRBD2	16	TRBV7-2	TRBJ2-1	-	CASSSEGTSGYNEQFF	TGTGCCAGCAGCTCCGAAGGGACTAGCGGCTACAATGAGCAGTTCTTC
TRBD2	23	TRBV19	TRBJ2-1	-	CASSIGRSGGTSLVGGRINEQFF	TGTGCCAGTAGTATAGGGAGGTCGGGGGGGACTAGCCTCGTGGGTGGTCGAATTAATGAGCAGTTCTTC
TRBD1	15	TRBV6-5	TRBJ1-5	-	CASSPGQFPRGGQHF	TGTGCCAGCAGTCCGGGACAGTTCCCTCGTGGGGGCCAGCATTTT
TRBD2	14	TRBV5-1	TRBJ2-1	-	CASSLQTSLHEQFF	TGCGCCAGCAGCTTACAGACTAGCCTCCATGAGCAGTTCTTC
TRBD2	14	TRBV2	TRBJ2-7	-	CASSRLAGGREQYF	TGTGCCAGCAGCCGACTAGCGGGAGGGAGGGAGCAGTACTTC
-	14	TRBV19	TRBJ1-4	-	CASSQTGGNEKLFF	TGTGCCAGTAGCCAGACAGGCGGAAATGAAAAACTGTTTTTT
TRBD1	17	TRBV29-1	TRBJ1-2	-	CSVAPTGTNFDIYGYTF	TGCAGCGTTGCTCCGACAGGGACCAACTTCGACATCTATGGCTACACCTTC
TRBD2	15	TRBV5-1	TRBJ2-2	-	CASTAGGTSTGELFF	TGCGCCAGCACCGCGGGGGGTACCTCCACCGGGGAGCTGTTTTTT
-	15	TRBV5-6	TRBJ2-5	-	CASSLVSGYGETQYF	TGTGCCAGCAGCTTGGTGTCGGGCTACGGAGAGACCCAGTACTTC
-	13	TRBV5-8	TRBJ2-3	-	CASSLLRVYTQYF	TGTGCCAGCAGCCTCCTTCGAGTTTATACGCAGTATTTT
TRBD2	18	TRBV5-4	TRBJ2-1	-	CASSHTSGRLAPNNEQFF	TGTGCCAGCAGTCATACTAGCGGGAGGTTGGCCCCAAACAATGAGCAGTTCTTC
-	13	TRBV7-8	TRBJ1-2	-	CASSFSQGYGYTF	TGTGCCAGCAGCTTTAGTCAGGGCTATGGCTACACCTTC
-	12	TRBV5-8	TRBJ2-4	-	CASSKVRTFQYF	TGTGCCAGCAGCAAAGTCCGGACGTTTCAGTACTTC